This TCR beta chain originates from a study of robustness of blood B and T cell sequencing (dated by TCRdb to 2017 to 2018). About the study as a whole: The goal of the study was to find out how much peripheral blood is required to reliably describe the TCRbeta and IgG repertoires of an individual. In each of the ten independently drawn blood samples, TCRbeta and IgG repertoires were quantified. For technical replicates, two replicate TCRbeta cDNA libraries were prepared from one shared RNA pool that came from a single 10 ml draw. What the research found in general, with its limitations: Pooling tubes did not increase the overlap of rare TCRbeta clonotypes, which implies that much larger blood volumes would be needed to capture rare TCRbeta clonotypes. The 1,000 most abundant TCRbeta clonotypes from the pooled draws were found in every single 10 ml sample. One pair of TCRbeta libraries showed evidence of cross-contamination, likely from batch processing; the shared UMI-sequence pairs were removed. Coverage of the top 10,000 TCRbeta clonotypes approached saturation when 3 or 4 tubes (roughly 28-40 ml blood) were combined. When technical replicate libraries were compared, 90% to 95% of the top 10,000 TCRbeta clonotypes in one library also turned up in the other. EDTA tubes required immediate fractionation, limiting use in multi-site collections. TCRbeta rarefaction curves did not fully plateau, suggesting under-sequencing or many low-abundance clonotypes.

The method was PCR. Sequencing used an Illumina MiSeq. cDNA was synthesized with SMARTScribe reverse transcriptase and a 5' template-switch oligo that added a universal priming site. Each cDNA molecule was tagged by a 12-nucleotide random unique molecular identifier (UMI) carried on the template-switch oligo. Chain-specific reverse primers targeted TCRbeta transcripts during reverse transcription. Leftover template-switch adapters were removed by uracil DNA glycosylase treatment, and cDNA was purified using a Qiagen MinElute kit. For the first PCR, KAPA HiFi HotStart ReadyMix was used for roughly 23 cycles, with amplification split across four 50 ul reactions containing step-out primers. Before any further amplification, the products of the first-round PCR were gel-purified. Illumina Nextera adapters were added in a second approximately 8-cycle PCR, after which libraries were purified and pooled. For each TCRbeta molecule, the UMI barcode was captured by a 50-nucleotide 5' read. The source study handled its data this way. The MIGEC toolkit was used to group reads by UMI into consensus reads. PEAR was used to merge forward and reverse consensus reads, producing the final reads. A custom decontamination script removed identical UMI-sequence pairs shared across libraries, treating them as cross-sample contamination. MIGMAP, a wrapper around IgBLAST, was used to carry out V(D)J assignment and CDR3 extraction. TCR clonotypes were defined by identical V gene, J gene and CDR3 amino acid sequence; CDR1 and CDR2 were not sequenced. TCRdb trimmed public reads at Q25 via fastp, called clones via MiXCR and kept in-frame beta chains. All rows with the same CDR3 protein become a single entry with the most common DNA and genes. It is TCRdb's table, rather than the study itself, that gives the V and J calls and clone size. For this sample the table gives 700 to 900 distinct CDR3 sequences, of which approximately 75% were detected only once. The ten most abundant clones make up approximately 40% of the sample.

TCRbeta repertoires were quantified from mRNA rather than genomic DNA, which captures expressed receptors. Without cell sorting, buffy coat leukocytes were collected into Trizol, and RNA was extracted using the Direct-zol RNA MiniPrep Plus kit. To separate plasma, buffy coat and red blood cells, EDTA blood tubes were immediately centrifuged at 4 degrees C. The CDR3 numbers 15 residues from cysteine through phenylalanine. Only the CDR3 part of the read is kept: 45 bases, read in frame from the first base. Trimming at the junction amounts to 0 bases on V and 6 bases on J, and the germline ends lie 14 bases apart. CDR1 and CDR2 are read off the germline V gene (reference sequence) as LGHDT and YNNKEL. About this clonotype itself: It lacks a known antigen. Within one base of it there is no much larger clone, and no base qualities were kept.

This TCR was sampled from a human donor in good health. The rearrangement joined TRBV3-1 to TRBJ1-1; no confident D gene assignment can be made. Sample: peripheral blood. The bases are TGTGCCAGCAGCCAAGATTTTTCGGCAGTCGCTGAAGCTTTCTTT. This yields the protein CASSQDFSAVAEAFF. The full variable domain, with segments outside the CDR3 supplied by the reference TRBV3-1 and TRBJ1-1 proteins, appears as DTAVSQTPKYLVTQMGNDKSIKCEQNLGHDTMYWYKQDSKKFLKIMFSYNNKELIINETVPNRFSPKSPDKAHLNLHINSLELGDSAVYFCASSQDFSAVAEAFFGQGTRLTVV.